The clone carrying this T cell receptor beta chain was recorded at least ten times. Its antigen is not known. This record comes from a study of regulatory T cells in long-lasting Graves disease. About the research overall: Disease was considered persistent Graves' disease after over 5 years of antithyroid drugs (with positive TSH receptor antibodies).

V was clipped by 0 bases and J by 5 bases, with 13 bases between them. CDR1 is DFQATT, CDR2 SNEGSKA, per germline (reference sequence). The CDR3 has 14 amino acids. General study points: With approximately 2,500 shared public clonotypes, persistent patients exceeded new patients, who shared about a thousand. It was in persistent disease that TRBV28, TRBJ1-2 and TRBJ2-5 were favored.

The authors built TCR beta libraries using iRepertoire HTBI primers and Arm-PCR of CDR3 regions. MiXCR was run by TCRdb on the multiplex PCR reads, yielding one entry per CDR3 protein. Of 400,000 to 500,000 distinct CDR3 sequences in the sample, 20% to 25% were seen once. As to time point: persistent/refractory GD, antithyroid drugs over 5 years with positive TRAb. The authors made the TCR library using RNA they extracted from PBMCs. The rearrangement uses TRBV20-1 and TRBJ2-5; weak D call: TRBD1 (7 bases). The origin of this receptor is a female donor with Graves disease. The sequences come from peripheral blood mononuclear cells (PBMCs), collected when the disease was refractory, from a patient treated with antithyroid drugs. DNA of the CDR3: TGCAGTGCTAGAGATCAGGGGGGCGAGGAGACCCAGTACTTC. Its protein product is CSARDQGGEETQYF.